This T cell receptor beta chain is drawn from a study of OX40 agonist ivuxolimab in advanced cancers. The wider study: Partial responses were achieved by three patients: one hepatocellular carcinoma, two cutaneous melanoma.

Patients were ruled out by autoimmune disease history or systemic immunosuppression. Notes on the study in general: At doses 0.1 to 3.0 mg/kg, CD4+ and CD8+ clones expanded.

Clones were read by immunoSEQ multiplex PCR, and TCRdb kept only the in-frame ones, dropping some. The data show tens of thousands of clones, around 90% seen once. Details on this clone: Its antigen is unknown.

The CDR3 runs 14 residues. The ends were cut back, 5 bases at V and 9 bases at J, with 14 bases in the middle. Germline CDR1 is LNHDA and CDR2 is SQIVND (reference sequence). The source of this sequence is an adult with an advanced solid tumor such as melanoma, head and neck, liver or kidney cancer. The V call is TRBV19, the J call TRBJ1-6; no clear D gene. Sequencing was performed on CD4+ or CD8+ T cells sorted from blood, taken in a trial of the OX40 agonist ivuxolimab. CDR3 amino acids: CASSFRPASSPLHF. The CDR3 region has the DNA TGTGCCAGTAGTTTTCGACCGGCGAGTTCACCCCTCCACTTT. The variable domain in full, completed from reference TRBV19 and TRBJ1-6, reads DGGITQSPKYLFRKEGQNVTLSCEQNLNHDAMYWYRQDPGQGLRLIYYSQIVNDFQKGDIAEGYSVSREKKESFPLTVTSAQKNPTAFYLCASSFRPASSPLHFGNGTRLTVT.